These 32 T cell receptor beta chains share one sample of origin, sequenced in a study of OX40 agonist ivuxolimab in advanced cancers. The receptor library was made with the immunoSEQ multiplex PCR assay. The table comes from immuneACCESS by way of TCRdb, which keeps in-frame sequences with V and J called. Part of the clones is missing from these tables; in studies checked, under half for an unresolved V gene and the rest for unknown reasons. This sample holds around 80,000 clones; about 86% were observed only once. About 1% of the sample is held by the ten biggest clonotypes. The sample consisted of CD4+ or CD8+ T cells sorted from blood, taken in a trial of the OX40 agonist ivuxolimab. The receptor set was obtained from an adult with an advanced solid tumor such as melanoma, head and neck, liver or kidney cancer.

This CDR3 is CASSRGQWNTEAFF. The CDR3 DNA reads TGTGCCAGCAGCAGGGGGCAATGGAACACTGAAGCTTTCTTT. The genes are TRBV6-5 and TRBJ1-1; 8 bases line up with TRBD1. J was trimmed by 1 base and V by 6 bases; bases with no gene match: 4. Germline assignment: CDR1 MNHEY and CDR2 SVGAGI. The CDR3 runs to 14 residues.

This clone was recorded once. This chain links TRBV7-2 with TRBJ2-7; D is unclear. V dropped 5 bases and J dropped 2 bases, with 4 bases sitting between them. CDR1 and CDR2 from the germline V gene are SGHTA and FQGNSA. The CDR3 length is 11 residues. CDR3 sequence: CASSRAYEQYF. DNA for the CDR3: TGTGCCAGCAGCCGCGCCTACGAGCAGTACTTC. Using reference TRBV7-2 and TRBJ2-7 for the parts outside the CDR3, the full variable domain is GAGVSQSPSNKVTEKGKDVELRCDPISGHTALYWYRQSLGQGLEFLIYFQGNSAPDKSGLPSDRFSAERTGGSVSTLTIQRTQQEDSAVYLCASSRAYEQYFGPGTRLTVT.

This clone was observed a few times. The rearrangement links TRBV30 to TRBJ1-2; 7 bases are a match to TRBD1. Germline V gene lookup returns CDR1 GTSNPN and CDR2 SVGIG (reference sequence). This CDR3 region has 13 residues. Unmatched junction bases numbered 5, after V lost 3 bases and J lost 4 bases. This CDR3 reads CAWSRDRPYGYTF. Here the CDR3 DNA reads TGTGCCTGGAGCCGGGACAGACCCTATGGCTACACCTTC.

V usage is TRBV19 and J usage is TRBJ2-7; 9 nucleotides line up with TRBD1. V trimming: 8 bases; J trimming: 4 bases; junction bases outside the gene matches: 9. Per the germline V gene, CDR1 is LNHDA and CDR2 is SQIVND (reference sequence). The length of the CDR3 is 14 residues. The CDR3 sequence is CASLTGTGLYEQYF. In DNA form, the CDR3 reads TGTGCCAGTCTTACCGGGACAGGGTTATACGAGCAGTACTTC.

The CDR3 nucleotides are TGTGCCAGCAGCTTAAGCACGGTTACTAACTATGGCTACACCTTC. Translating gives CASSLSTVTNYGYTF. This sequence joins TRBV11-2 and TRBJ1-2; D is undetermined. V shed 2 bases and J shed 0 bases, with 10 bases lying between them. This CDR3 spans 15 amino acids. Per the germline V gene, CDR1 is SGHAT and CDR2 is FQNNGV.

The chain carries TRBV5-1 and TRBJ1-1, with D possibly matching TRBD1 (6 bases). Germline-derived CDR1 and CDR2 are SGHRS and YFSETQ. The V and J ends lost 1 base and 0 bases respectively, with 16 bases between them. The CDR3 extends over 17 amino acids. The DNA of the CDR3 is TGCGCCAGCAGCTTGATTAGGGGGGGCAATATGAACACTGAAGCTTTCTTT. This sequence encodes CASSLIRGGNMNTEAFF. Full variable domain (remainder filled in from reference TRBV5-1 and TRBJ1-1): KAGVTQTPRYLIKTRGQQVTLSCSPISGHRSVSWYQQTPGQGLQFLFEYFSETQRNKGNFPGRFSGRQFSNSRSEMNVSTLELGDSALYLCASSLIRGGNMNTEAFFGQGTRLTVV.

The chain carries TRBV5-8 and TRBJ1-2; a possible D gene is TRBD1 (6 bases). The germline V gene encodes CDR1 SGHTS and CDR2 YDEGEE. The V and J ends lost 0 bases and 3 bases respectively, with 9 bases between them. The CDR3 spans 14 residues. CDR3 sequence: CASSLGQGYYGYTF. The CDR3 coding sequence is TGTGCCAGCAGCTTGGGGCAGGGGTACTATGGCTACACCTTC.

This clone has a single count. The chain has TRBV19 and TRBJ1-5; D is undetermined. Germline CDR1 is LNHDA and CDR2 is SQIVND (reference sequence). The CDR3 spans 14 residues. V lost 2 bases to trimming and J lost 2 bases, with 7 bases between them. CDR3 sequence: CASSIMGGNQPQHF. The CDR3 nucleotides read TGTGCCAGTAGTATAATGGGTGGCAATCAGCCCCAGCATTTT. Using reference TRBV19 and TRBJ1-5 for the parts outside the CDR3, the full variable domain is DGGITQSPKYLFRKEGQNVTLSCEQNLNHDAMYWYRQDPGQGLRLIYYSQIVNDFQKGDIAEGYSVSREKKESFPLTVTSAQKNPTAFYLCASSIMGGNQPQHFGDGTRLSIL.

This clone was seen only a few times. This chain uses TRBV5-1 with TRBJ1-1; 7 positions match TRBD1. Germline-derived CDR1 and CDR2 are SGHRS and YFSETQ. V lost 4 bases to trimming and J lost 8 bases; unmatched junction nucleotides: 5. The CDR3 has 12 amino acids. CDR3 DNA sequence: TGCGCCAGCAGCAGGACAGGATTCGAAGCTTTCTTT. It specifies CASSRTGFEAFF.

CDR3 sequence: CASSYELRAEAFF. The CDR3 DNA reads as TGTGCCAGCAGTTACGAGCTCAGGGCTGAAGCTTTCTTT. The rearrangement uses TRBV6-5 and TRBJ1-1, with TRBD1 as a possible D gene (5 bases). The CDR3 covers 13 residues. The germline V gene encodes CDR1 MNHEY and CDR2 SVGAGI. V lost 2 bases, J lost 6 bases, and 10 bases lay in between.

The chain joins TRBV7-9 to TRBJ1-4, with D uncertain. The V gene's germline CDR1 is SEHNR and CDR2 FQNEAQ (reference sequence). The V and J ends lost 1 base and 3 bases respectively, with 3 bases between them. This CDR3 contains 13 residues. The CDR3 DNA reads as TGTGCCAGCAGCTTAGAACCTAATGAAAAACTGTTTTTT. Translated, it gives CASSLEPNEKLFF.

This clone was counted a few times. The chain recombines TRBV10-3 with TRBJ1-2; D is possibly TRBD1 (6 bases). The CDR3 runs 13 residues. V gave up 11 bases and J gave up 5 bases, with 18 bases separating them. Germline CDR1 reads ENHRY; CDR2 reads SYGVKD. In DNA, the CDR3 is TGTGCCGTGCAACCCGGGGGCCGGTATGGCTACACCTTC. It codes for CAVQPGGRYGYTF.

This clone was seen once. The junction departs from germline at one end; a sequencing error may be responsible. J is TRBJ2-2 and V is TRBV10-1; D possibly corresponds to TRBD1 (5 bases). Germline V gene data show CDR1 as WNHNN and CDR2 as SYGVQD (reference sequence). The CDR3 loop spans 19 amino acids. The CDR3 DNA reads TGCGCCAGCACTGAGTGGGGCGGACGAGAATTTGCGAACACCGGGGAGCTGTTTTTT. Its translation: CASTEWGGREFANTGELFF.

The CDR3 region is CASSPPNRRTGYNEQFF. CDR3 coding DNA: TGTGCCAGCTCACCACCAAATCGAAGGACAGGCTACAATGAGCAGTTCTTC. This chain uses TRBV18 with TRBJ2-1, with 7 bases lining up with TRBD1. Germline assignment: CDR1 KGHSH and CDR2 LQKENI. The trim removed 0 bases at V and 3 bases at J, leaving 8 bases unmatched. This CDR3 region has 17 residues.

This rearrangement joins TRBV2 to TRBJ2-7, with no clear D. The CDR3 loop spans 16 amino acids. CDR1 is SNHLY, CDR2 FYNNEI, per germline. Deletions cut 7 bases from V and 2 bases from J, with 21 bases between. The CDR3: CASITEIGRVTYEQYF. The CDR3 nucleotides read TGTGCCAGCATAACGGAAATCGGTAGAGTAACCTACGAGCAGTACTTC.

The J gene is TRBJ2-7, the V gene TRBV7-3, with TRBD1 matching over 8 bases. Germline V gene data show CDR1 as SGHTA and CDR2 as FQGTGA. V gave up 5 bases and J gave up 6 bases; unmatched junction bases: 3. The CDR3 spans 12 residues. CDR3 sequence (DNA): TGTGCCAGCAGCGGACAGGGTCGCGAGCAGTACTTC. Encoded protein: CASSGQGREQYF.

The V call is TRBV19, the J call TRBJ2-7; 13 nucleotides line up with TRBD2. J was trimmed by 7 bases and V by 2 bases; bases with no gene match: 5. This CDR3 region has 15 residues. Per germline, CDR1 LNHDA and CDR2 SQIVND (reference sequence). The CDR3 sequence: CASSITSGRAGEQYF. The CDR3 bases are TGTGCCAGTAGTATAACTAGCGGGAGGGCCGGGGAGCAGTACTTC.

In its sample, this clone was seen a few times. The CDR3 spells CASTPGQGSQPQHF. In DNA form, the CDR3 reads TGTGCCAGTACCCCCGGACAGGGGAGTCAGCCCCAGCATTTT. V gene TRBV19 combines with J gene TRBJ1-5; TRBD1 aligns across 9 bases. The CDR3 totals 14 residues. J gave up 6 bases and V 7 bases, and 7 bases lay outside the gene matches. CDR1 and CDR2 from the germline V gene are LNHDA and SQIVND (reference sequence).

The chain combines TRBV2 with TRBJ2-3; D not resolved. Trimming removed 4 bases from V and 0 bases from J, with 11 bases in between. The germline V gene has CDR1 SNHLY and CDR2 FYNNEI. This CDR3 has 15 residues. CDR3 nucleotide sequence: TGTGCCAGCAGTGGTGGGCCGGCTAGCACAGATACGCAGTATTTT. It translates to CASSGGPASTDTQYF. The full variable domain, rest sourced from reference TRBV2 and TRBJ2-3, is EPEVTQTPSHQVTQMGQEVILRCVPISNHLYFYWYRQILGQKVEFLVSFYNNEISEKSEIFDDQFSVERPDGSNFTLKIRSTKLEDSAMYFCASSGGPASTDTQYFGPGTRLTVL.

J is TRBJ1-1 and V is TRBV6-5; 8 bases fit TRBD1. The CDR3 extends over 14 amino acids. Looked up from germline, CDR1 is MNHEY and CDR2 is SVGAGI. V shed 5 bases and J 9 bases; nucleotides not matched to a gene: 11. The CDR3 region is CASSGGQGFLKAFF. The CDR3 DNA follows: TGTGCCAGCAGTGGAGGACAGGGTTTCTTGAAAGCTTTCTTT.

J is TRBJ2-2 and V is TRBV30; 9 bases fit TRBD2. Germline lookup yields CDR1 GTSNPN and CDR2 SVGIG (reference sequence). The CDR3 runs to 16 residues. Trimming took 5 bases from V and 4 from J; bases not matched to a gene: 11. The CDR3 coding sequence is TGTGCCTGGGGGTTAGCGGGAGCGTTGACCACCGGGGAGCTGTTTTTT. Translated: CAWGLAGALTTGELFF.

V usage is TRBV7-9 and J usage is TRBJ2-3, with TRBD2 matching 10 bases. CDR3 length: 17 amino acids. With V trimmed by 1 base and J by 6 bases, 10 bases remained unmatched. Germline CDR1 and CDR2: SEHNR and FQNEAQ (reference sequence). This chain's CDR3 is CASSLVGLAGVRDTQYF. For the CDR3, the DNA is TGTGCCAGCAGCTTAGTCGGGCTAGCGGGAGTTCGGGATACGCAGTATTTT.

Only one count was recorded for this clone. The chain is built from TRBV6-5 and TRBJ2-4; tentatively, D is TRBD1 or TRBD2 (6 bases each). Germline CDR1 MNHEY, CDR2 SVGAGI. The ends were cut back, 5 bases at V and 2 bases at J, with 13 bases in the middle. This CDR3 region has 15 residues. The CDR3 protein is CASSLGGMTKNIQYF. The CDR3 DNA follows: TGTGCCAGCAGTCTAGGGGGGATGACCAAAAACATTCAGTACTTC.

The chain couples TRBV30 to TRBJ1-2; 7 bases are a match to TRBD1. The germline CDR1 and CDR2 sequences are GTSNPN and SVGIG (reference sequence). The CDR3 consists of 15 residues. Unmatched junction bases numbered 11, after V lost 3 bases and J lost 4 bases. This CDR3 is CAWSISHRDSYGYTF. In DNA, the CDR3 is TGTGCCTGGAGCATTTCTCACCGGGACAGCTATGGCTACACCTTC.

This clone was seen only once. The chain combines TRBV29-1 with TRBJ1-1; 7 positions match TRBD1. The germline V gene encodes CDR1 SQVTM and CDR2 ANQGSEA. The CDR3 extends over 12 amino acids. Trimming cost V 5 bases and J 7 bases; bases outside gene matches: 7. The CDR3 coding sequence is TGCAGCGTTAGGGACAGAGTCCATGAAGCTTTCTTT. As protein: CSVRDRVHEAFF.

The chain recombines TRBV11-2 with TRBJ2-7; D is uncertain. CDR1 and CDR2 (germline): SGHAT, FQNNGV. V was pared by 0 bases and J by 4 bases, with 7 bases between. This CDR3 is built from 13 residues. This CDR3 is CASSLDYGYEQYF. In DNA, the CDR3 is TGTGCCAGCAGCTTAGATTACGGTTACGAGCAGTACTTC.

The J gene is TRBJ1-1, the V gene TRBV19; no clear D. Germline V CDR1 and CDR2: LNHDA, SQIVND (reference sequence). The V end lost 2 bases, the J end lost 0 bases, and 7 bases lay between the germline ends. The CDR3 spans 14 residues. The CDR3, as DNA: TGTGCCAGTAGTATAAACAGTCTGAACACTGAAGCTTTCTTT. Encoded protein: CASSINSLNTEAFF.

The chain carries TRBV7-6 and TRBJ2-3, with 10 bases that match TRBD2. Losses at the gene ends were 2 bases for V and 5 bases for J; bases not matched to a gene: 1. The CDR3 runs to 14 residues. The V gene's germline CDR1 is SGHVS and CDR2 FNYEAQ. CDR3 coding DNA: TGTGCCAGCAGCTTAACTAGCGGGGAAGATACGCAGTATTTT. Amino acid sequence: CASSLTSGEDTQYF.

This chain uses TRBV5-1 with TRBJ1-1; D remains ambiguous. This CDR3 has 17 residues. Trimming stripped 1 base from V and 0 bases from J, with 16 bases between. Germline-derived CDR1 and CDR2 are SGHRS and YFSETQ. CDR3 sequence reads: CASSLMERLALNTEAFF. Here the CDR3 DNA reads TGCGCCAGCAGCTTGATGGAGAGGCTGGCCTTGAACACTGAAGCTTTCTTT.

This clone showed up just once. The V gene is TRBV27, the J gene TRBJ2-5; 7 bases match TRBD1. The trim removed 6 bases at V and 2 bases at J, leaving 6 bases unmatched. The CDR3 is made up of 14 amino acids. Germline CDR1 reads MNHEY; CDR2 reads SMNVEV (reference sequence). The CDR3 loop reads CASSTRTGQETQYF. CDR3 nucleotides: TGTGCCAGCAGCACCAGGACAGGTCAAGAGACCCAGTACTTC.

This clone has a handful of counts. The chain uses TRBV19 and TRBJ2-7, with D perhaps given as TRBD1 or TRBD2 (6 bases each). In germline, CDR1 is LNHDA, CDR2 SQIVND (reference sequence). The CDR3 consists of 11 residues. Trimming removed 5 bases from V and 6 bases from J, with 8 bases in between. The DNA for the CDR3 is TGTGCCAGTAGTCGGGGGCGCGAGCAGTACTTC. This sequence encodes CASSRGREQYF. Combining the CDR3 with reference TRBV19 and TRBJ2-7 gives the whole variable domain DGGITQSPKYLFRKEGQNVTLSCEQNLNHDAMYWYRQDPGQGLRLIYYSQIVNDFQKGDIAEGYSVSREKKESFPLTVTSAQKNPTAFYLCASSRGREQYFGPGTRLTVT.

The CDR3 here is CASTEGGTNSYEQYF. The CDR3 DNA sequence: TGTGCCAGCACCGAGGGTGGGACTAACTCCTACGAGCAGTACTTC. The chain carries TRBV6-1 and TRBJ2-7; 7 bases are a match to TRBD2. Germline loops: CDR1 MNHNS, CDR2 SASEGT. The V segment lost 7 bases and the J segment 0 bases; nucleotides outside the gene matches: 9. There are 15 residues in the CDR3.